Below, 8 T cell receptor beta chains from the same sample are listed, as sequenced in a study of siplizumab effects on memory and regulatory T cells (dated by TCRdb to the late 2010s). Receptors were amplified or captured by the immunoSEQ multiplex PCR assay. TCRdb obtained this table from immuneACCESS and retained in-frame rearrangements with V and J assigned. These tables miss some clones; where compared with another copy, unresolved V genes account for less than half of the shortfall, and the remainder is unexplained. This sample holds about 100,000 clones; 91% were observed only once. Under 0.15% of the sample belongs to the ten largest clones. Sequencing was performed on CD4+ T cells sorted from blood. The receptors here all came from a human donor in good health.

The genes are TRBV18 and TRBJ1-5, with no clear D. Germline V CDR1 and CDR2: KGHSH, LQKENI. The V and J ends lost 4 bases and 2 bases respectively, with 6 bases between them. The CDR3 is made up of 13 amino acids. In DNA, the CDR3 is TGTGCCAGCTCACTGGACGGCAATCAGCCCCAGCATTTT. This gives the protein CASSLDGNQPQHF.

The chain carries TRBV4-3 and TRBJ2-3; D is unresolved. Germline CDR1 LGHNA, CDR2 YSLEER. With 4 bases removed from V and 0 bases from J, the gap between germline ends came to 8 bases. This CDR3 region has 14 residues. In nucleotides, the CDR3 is TGCGCCAGCAGCCCACAGATTAGCACAGATACGCAGTATTTT. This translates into CASSPQISTDTQYF.

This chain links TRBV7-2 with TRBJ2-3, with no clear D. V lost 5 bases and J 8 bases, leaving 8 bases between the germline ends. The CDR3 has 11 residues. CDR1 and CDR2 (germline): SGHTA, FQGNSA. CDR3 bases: TGTGCCAGCAGCCTCCAGCTTACGCAGTATTTT. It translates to CASSLQLTQYF.

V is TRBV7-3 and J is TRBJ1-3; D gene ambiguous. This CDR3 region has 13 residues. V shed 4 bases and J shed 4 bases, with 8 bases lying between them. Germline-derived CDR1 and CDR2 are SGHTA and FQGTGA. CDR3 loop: CASSSSNGNTIYF. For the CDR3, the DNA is TGTGCCAGCAGCTCCTCCAACGGAAACACCATATATTTT.

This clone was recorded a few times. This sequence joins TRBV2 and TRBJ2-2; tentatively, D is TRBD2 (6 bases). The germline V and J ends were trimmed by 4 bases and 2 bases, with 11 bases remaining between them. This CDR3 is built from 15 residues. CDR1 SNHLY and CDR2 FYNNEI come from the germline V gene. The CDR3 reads CASSGSGRNTGELFF. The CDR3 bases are TGTGCCAGCAGTGGGAGCGGGCGAAACACCGGGGAGCTGTTTTTT.

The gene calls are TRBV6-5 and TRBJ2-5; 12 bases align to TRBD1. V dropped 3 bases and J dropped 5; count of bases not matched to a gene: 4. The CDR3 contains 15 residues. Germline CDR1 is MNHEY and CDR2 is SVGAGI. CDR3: CASSYWGQGAETQYF. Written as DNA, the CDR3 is TGTGCCAGCAGTTATTGGGGACAGGGGGCCGAGACCCAGTACTTC.

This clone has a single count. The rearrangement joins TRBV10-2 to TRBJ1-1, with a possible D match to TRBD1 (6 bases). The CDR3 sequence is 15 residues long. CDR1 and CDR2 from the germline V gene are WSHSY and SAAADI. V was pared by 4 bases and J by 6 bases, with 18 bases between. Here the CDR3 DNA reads TGCGCCAGCAGTGGACAGGACTGGTATAACCCTGAAGCTTTCTTT. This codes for CASSGQDWYNPEAFF.

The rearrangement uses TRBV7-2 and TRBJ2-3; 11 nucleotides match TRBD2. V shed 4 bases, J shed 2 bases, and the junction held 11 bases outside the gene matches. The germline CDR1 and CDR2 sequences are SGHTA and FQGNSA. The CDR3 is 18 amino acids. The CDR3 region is CASSSPRLAGLHTDTQYF. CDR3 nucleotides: TGTGCCAGCAGCTCTCCGAGACTAGCGGGGCTGCACACAGATACGCAGTATTTT. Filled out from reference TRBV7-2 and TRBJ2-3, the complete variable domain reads GAGVSQSPSNKVTEKGKDVELRCDPISGHTALYWYRQSLGQGLEFLIYFQGNSAPDKSGLPSDRFSAERTGGSVSTLTIQRTQQEDSAVYLCASSSPRLAGLHTDTQYFGPGTRLTVL.